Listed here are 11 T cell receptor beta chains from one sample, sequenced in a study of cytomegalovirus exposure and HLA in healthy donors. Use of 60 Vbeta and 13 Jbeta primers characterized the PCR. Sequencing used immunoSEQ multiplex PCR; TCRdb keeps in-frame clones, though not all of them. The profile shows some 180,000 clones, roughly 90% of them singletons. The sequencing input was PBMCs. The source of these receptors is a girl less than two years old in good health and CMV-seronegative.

The CDR3 bases are TGTGCCAGTCAAGGGGGGGCGTCCGGAAACACCATATATTTT. This sequence encodes CASQGGASGNTIYF. The chain employs TRBV2 and TRBJ1-3; possibly TRBD1 for D (6 bases). The CDR3 loop spans 14 amino acids. In germline, CDR1 is SNHLY, CDR2 FYNNEI. Trimming took 9 bases from V and 4 from J, leaving 16 bases between them.

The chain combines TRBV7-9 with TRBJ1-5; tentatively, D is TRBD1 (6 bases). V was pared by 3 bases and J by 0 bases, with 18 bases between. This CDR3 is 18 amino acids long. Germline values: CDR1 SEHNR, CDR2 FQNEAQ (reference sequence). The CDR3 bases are TGTGCCAGCAGCTTCAGTACAGGGACCCCTTCTAGCAATCAGCCCCAGCATTTT. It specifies CASSFSTGTPSSNQPQHF.

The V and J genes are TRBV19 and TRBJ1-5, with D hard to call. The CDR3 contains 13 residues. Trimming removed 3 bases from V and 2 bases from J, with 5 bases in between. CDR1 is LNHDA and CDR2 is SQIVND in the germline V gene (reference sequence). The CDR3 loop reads CASSMEGNQPQHF. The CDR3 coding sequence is TGTGCCAGTAGTATGGAGGGCAATCAGCCCCAGCATTTT.

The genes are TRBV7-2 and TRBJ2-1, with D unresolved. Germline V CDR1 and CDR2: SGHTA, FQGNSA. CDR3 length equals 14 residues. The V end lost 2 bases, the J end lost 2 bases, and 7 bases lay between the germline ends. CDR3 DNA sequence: TGTGCCAGCAGCTTACTGCCGGCCTACAATGAGCAGTTCTTC. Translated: CASSLLPAYNEQFF.

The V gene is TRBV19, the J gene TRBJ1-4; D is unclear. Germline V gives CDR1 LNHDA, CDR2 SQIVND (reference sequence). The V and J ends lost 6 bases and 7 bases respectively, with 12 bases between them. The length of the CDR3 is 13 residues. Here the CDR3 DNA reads TGTGCCAGTAGCAAAGGGAGGAGTGAAAAACTGTTTTTT. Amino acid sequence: CASSKGRSEKLFF.

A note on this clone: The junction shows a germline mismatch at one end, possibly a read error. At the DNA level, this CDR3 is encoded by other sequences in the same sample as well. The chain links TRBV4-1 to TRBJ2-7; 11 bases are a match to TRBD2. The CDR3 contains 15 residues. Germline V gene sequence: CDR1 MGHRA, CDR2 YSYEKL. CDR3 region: CASSPASGRRYEQYF. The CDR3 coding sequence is TGCGCTAGCAGCCCCGCTAGCGGGAGGAGGTACGAGCAGTACTTC.

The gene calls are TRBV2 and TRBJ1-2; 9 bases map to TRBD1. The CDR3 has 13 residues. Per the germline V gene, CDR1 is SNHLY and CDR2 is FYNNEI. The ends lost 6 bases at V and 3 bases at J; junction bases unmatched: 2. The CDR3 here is CASRQGADYGYTF. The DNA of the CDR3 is TGTGCCAGCAGACAGGGGGCGGACTATGGCTACACCTTC.

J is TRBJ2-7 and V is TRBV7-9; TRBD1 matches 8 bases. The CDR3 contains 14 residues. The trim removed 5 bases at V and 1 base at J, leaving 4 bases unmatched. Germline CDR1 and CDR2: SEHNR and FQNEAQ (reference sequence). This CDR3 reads CASSQGAGSYEQYF. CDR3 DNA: TGTGCCAGCAGCCAGGGGGCTGGGTCCTACGAGCAGTACTTC.

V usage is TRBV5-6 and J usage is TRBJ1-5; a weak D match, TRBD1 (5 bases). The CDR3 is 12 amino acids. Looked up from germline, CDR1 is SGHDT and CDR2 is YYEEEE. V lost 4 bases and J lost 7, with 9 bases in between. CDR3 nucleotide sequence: TGTGCCAGCAGCCGACAGCTCCAGCCCCAGCATTTT. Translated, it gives CASSRQLQPQHF.

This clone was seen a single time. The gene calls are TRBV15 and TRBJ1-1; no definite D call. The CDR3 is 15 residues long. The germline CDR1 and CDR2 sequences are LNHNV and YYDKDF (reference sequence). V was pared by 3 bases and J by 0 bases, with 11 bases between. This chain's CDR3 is CATSSRPHMNTEAFF. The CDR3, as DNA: TGTGCCACCAGCAGCCGCCCCCACATGAACACTGAAGCTTTCTTT.

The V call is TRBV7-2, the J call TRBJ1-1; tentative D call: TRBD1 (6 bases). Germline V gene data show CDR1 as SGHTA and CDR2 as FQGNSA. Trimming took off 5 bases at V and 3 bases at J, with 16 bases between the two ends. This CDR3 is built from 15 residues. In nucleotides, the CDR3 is TGTGCCAGCAGCCCACCACGGACAGTGTACACTGAAGCTTTCTTT. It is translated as CASSPPRTVYTEAFF.